Here is one T cell receptor beta chain with its context. Its cognate antigen is unknown. This CDR3 has 15 amino acids. With 2 bases removed from V and 0 bases from J, the gap between germline ends came to 11 bases. The V gene's germline CDR1 is ENHRY and CDR2 SYGVKD. The data belong to a study of CD4 T cells in relation to SARS-CoV-2 and coronaviruses. On the study more broadly: TCR beta CDR3s were sequenced after approximately ten-day antigen culture of PBMCs. Controls used an HIV-1 Nef peptide pool or no peptide. Crossreactive spike epitopes shared across donors were mapped to their HLA restriction.

Assay: immunoSEQ multiplex PCR; the TCRdb copy retains only in-frame clones and omits some. The table has about 26,000 clones, 73% seen once. The unexposed donors gave CD4+ T cells in 2011-2018, prior to COVID-19. After about 11 days of culture, CD4+ T cells were isolated. This chain joins TRBV10-3 and TRBJ2-7; the D is unclear. Material for sequencing was CD4+ T cells from PBMCs, cultured in vitro. This clonotype originated in a human donor in good health. This chain's CDR3 is CAISEVAESSYEQYF. The CDR3 DNA sequence: TGTGCCATCAGTGAGGTAGCAGAGAGCTCCTACGAGCAGTACTTC.